The 9 T cell receptor beta chains reported below all come from one sample, sequenced in a study of shared clonotypes between healthy human individuals. TCRdb's table, derived via immunoSEQ multiplex PCR, lists solely in-frame clones and lacks some. The sample has 800,000 to 1,200,000 clones, approximately 78% seen once. Material for sequencing was memory CD4+ T cells from PBMCs. The subset denotes: CD45RA-negative fraction. Receptors were obtained from a man younger than 30 in good health. Some clones in this sample may be carry-over from other donors' samples.

A single count supports this clone. The J gene is TRBJ2-7, the V gene TRBV6-1; perhaps TRBD2 as D (6 bases). The germline V and J ends were trimmed by 4 bases and 3 bases, with 10 bases remaining between them. Germline V gives CDR1 MNHNS, CDR2 SASEGT. The CDR3 extends over 13 amino acids. The CDR3: CASSGGLLYEQYF. The CDR3 nucleotides are TGTGCCAGCAGTGGAGGACTACTCTACGAGCAGTACTTC.

V usage is TRBV28 and J usage is TRBJ2-7, with D perhaps matching TRBD1 or TRBD2 (5 bases each). The CDR3 consists of 13 residues. The V end lost 8 bases, the J end lost 4 bases, and 15 bases lay between the germline ends. Germline CDR1 reads MDHEN; CDR2 reads SYDVKM. Written as DNA, the CDR3 is TGTGCCAGCGGGGTGGTGAGGGGATACGAGCAGTACTTC. This gives the protein CASGVVRGYEQYF.

The sample holds many counts of this clone. Other nucleotide sequences from this sample produce the same CDR3. The V call is TRBV19, the J call TRBJ1-5, with 8 bases aligning to TRBD1. Germline values: CDR1 LNHDA, CDR2 SQIVND (reference sequence). V lost 1 base and J lost 4; bases outside the gene matches: 0. CDR3 length: 14 residues. In DNA, the CDR3 is TGTGCCAGTAGTATAGGGACAGGGAATCAGCCCCAGCATTTT. Its protein product is CASSIGTGNQPQHF.

The chain uses TRBV6-5 and TRBJ2-1; D not certain. The CDR3 is 15 residues long. V was cut by 5 bases and J by 7 bases, with 18 bases left in between. CDR1 is MNHEY and CDR2 is SVGAGI in the germline V gene. The CDR3 reads CASSRWAAARNEQFF. CDR3 DNA sequence: TGTGCCAGCAGTCGTTGGGCGGCAGCGAGGAATGAGCAGTTCTTC.

This clone appeared a single time. This rearrangement joins TRBV2 to TRBJ2-7; D unresolved. CDR1 is SNHLY, CDR2 FYNNEI, per germline. The CDR3 length is 16 residues. The V and J ends lost 4 bases and 0 bases respectively, with 16 bases between them. Written as DNA, the CDR3 is TGTGCCAGCAGTGCGTGGCCAGTCAAAAGCTCCTACGAGCAGTACTTC. It codes for CASSAWPVKSSYEQYF.

In its sample, this clone was seen once. The chain employs TRBV5-1 and TRBJ2-5, with 7 bases identical to TRBD1. Per germline, CDR1 SGHRS and CDR2 YFSETQ. V shed 6 bases, J shed 1 base, and the junction held 3 bases outside the gene matches. CDR3 size: 13 residues. In DNA, the CDR3 is TGCGCCAGCAAACAGGGGTCCCAAGAGACCCAGTACTTC. Encoded protein: CASKQGSQETQYF. Full variable domain (rest looked up from reference TRBV5-1 and TRBJ2-5): KAGVTQTPRYLIKTRGQQVTLSCSPISGHRSVSWYQQTPGQGLQFLFEYFSETQRNKGNFPGRFSGRQFSNSRSEMNVSTLELGDSALYLCASKQGSQETQYFGPGTRLLVL.

The rearrangement links TRBV2 to TRBJ2-3; 9 nucleotides align to TRBD1. The CDR3 consists of 15 residues. Germline V gives CDR1 SNHLY, CDR2 FYNNEI. The ends lost 1 base at V and 4 bases at J; junction bases unmatched: 3. The CDR3 loop reads CASSEGDRDADTQYF. CDR3 in DNA: TGTGCCAGCAGTGAAGGGGACAGGGATGCAGATACGCAGTATTTT.

This chain joins TRBV5-1 and TRBJ1-1; D possibly corresponds to TRBD1 (5 bases). The germline V gene has CDR1 SGHRS and CDR2 YFSETQ. V was clipped by 3 bases and J by 4 bases, with 10 bases between them. The CDR3 totals 13 residues. CDR3 coding DNA: TGCGCCAGCAGCTCTCGGGGGGTCACTGAAGCTTTCTTT. It codes for CASSSRGVTEAFF.

V and J are TRBV28 and TRBJ1-5, with a weak D call TRBD1 (5 bases). Trimming left V 5 bases short and J 7 bases short, with 15 bases between. The germline gives CDR1 MDHEN, CDR2 SYDVKM. The CDR3 length is 14 residues. CDR3 amino acids: CASSRDFEGQPQHF. The CDR3 bases are TGTGCCAGCAGTCGGGATTTCGAGGGGCAGCCCCAGCATTTT.